The sequence of this T cell receptor beta chain was determined in a study of vaccination effects on CD4 cells after COVID-19. The wider study: Participants got two doses of BNT162b2 or mRNA-1273 vaccine.

Under the ViraFEST assay, PBMC were stimulated with viral peptide pools so that antigen-specific CD4+ T cells expanded. Sequencing was performed afterwards. Researchers isolated CD4+ T cells once approximately 10 days of culture had elapsed. Vaccine recipients, nucleocapsid antibody negative, had no prior SARS-CoV-2 infection. Using immunoSEQ multiplex PCR, the repertoire was profiled, and TCRdb retains in-frame clones only, with some absent. The table has tens of thousands of clones, roughly 78% seen once. The trim removed 11 bases at V and 2 bases at J, leaving 8 bases unmatched. Germline V CDR1 and CDR2: SNHLY, FYNNEI. The CDR3 contains 13 residues. The table lists this clone with a count of one. Its antigen is currently unknown.

This TCR came from a human donor who received a COVID-19 vaccine. The rearrangement links TRBV2 to TRBJ2-5, with 7 bases matching TRBD1. Material: CD4+ T cells from PBMCs cultured with HCoV-OC43 spike peptides, obtained before COVID-19 vaccination. Subset of the sample: HCoV-OC43 spike overlapping peptide pool stimulation. Here the CDR3 DNA reads TGTGCCGCCACCCGGGACAGACAAGAGACCCAGTACTTC. Protein product: CAATRDRQETQYF.